The rows below give T cell receptor beta chains drawn from one sample of a study of neoadjuvant anti-PD-1 for oral cavity cancer. Profiled with immunoSEQ multiplex PCR; TCRdb holds only in-frame clones, not every one. Here the sample spans approximately 45,000 clones, 75% to 80% being singletons. Sequencing was performed on PBMCs, taken after nivolumab (anti-PD-1) treatment. The receptors were sampled from a person aged 35-79 years with oral cavity squamous cell carcinoma. CDR3s include the opening cysteine and the closing phenylalanine or tryptophan. A D gene is named only where the DNA matches it firmly. Expanded clones get a size class; other rows say once, few or many, or leave the size out.

j_call: TRBJ2-1; v_call: TRBV19; clone_size: NA; d_call: NA; cdr3_aa: CASSIVGGLYNEQFF; cdr3_nt: TGTGCCAGTAGTATAGTTGGGGGACTCTACAATGAGCAGTTCTTC
j_call: TRBJ2-7; v_call: TRBV11-3; clone_size: NA; d_call: NA; cdr3_aa: CASSPGASYEQYF; cdr3_nt: TGTGCCAGCAGCCCCGGCGCATCTTACGAGCAGTACTTC
j_call: TRBJ2-2; v_call: TRBV9; clone_size: NA; d_call: NA; cdr3_aa: CASSVVPGELFF; cdr3_nt: TGTGCCAGCAGCGTAGTCCCCGGGGAGCTGTTTTTT
j_call: TRBJ2-7; v_call: TRBV27; clone_size: once; d_call: TRBD2; cdr3_aa: CASSPSGSGYEQYF; cdr3_nt: TGTGCCAGCAGCCCTAGCGGGAGTGGGTACGAGCAGTACTTC
j_call: TRBJ1-5; v_call: TRBV10-1; clone_size: NA; d_call: NA; cdr3_aa: CASSEGTLRSNQPQHF; cdr3_nt: TGCGCCAGCAGTGAGGGGACACTTAGGTCGAATCAGCCCCAGCATTTT
j_call: TRBJ1-5; v_call: TRBV4-1; clone_size: NA; d_call: TRBD1; cdr3_aa: CASSQGTGNQPQHF; cdr3_nt: TGCGCCAGCAGCCAAGGGACAGGGAATCAGCCCCAGCATTTT
j_call: TRBJ2-7; v_call: TRBV28; clone_size: NA; d_call: NA; cdr3_aa: CASSFQGSSYEQYF; cdr3_nt: TGTGCCAGCAGTTTCCAGGGCTCGTCCTACGAGCAGTACTTC
j_call: TRBJ1-6; v_call: TRBV4-1; clone_size: NA; d_call: TRBD1; cdr3_aa: CASSQDEGQNSPLHF; cdr3_nt: TGCGCCAGCAGCCAAGATGAGGGACAGAATTCACCCCTCCACTTT
j_call: TRBJ1-1; v_call: TRBV20-1; clone_size: NA; d_call: NA; cdr3_aa: CSDARGEAFF; cdr3_nt: TGCAGTGACGCCCGAGGGGAAGCTTTCTTT
j_call: TRBJ2-6; v_call: TRBV14; clone_size: NA; d_call: NA; cdr3_aa: CASSQESYGVGRSGANVLTF; cdr3_nt: TGTGCCAGCAGCCAAGAGTCGTACGGGGTAGGACGCTCTGGGGCCAACGTCCTGACTTTC
j_call: TRBJ2-1; v_call: TRBV6-4; clone_size: NA; d_call: TRBD2; cdr3_aa: CASSETSGVYNEQFF; cdr3_nt: TGTGCCAGCAGTGAAACTAGCGGGGTTTACAATGAGCAGTTCTTC
j_call: TRBJ2-1; v_call: TRBV28; clone_size: NA; d_call: NA; cdr3_aa: CASSSPSPPQNEQFF; cdr3_nt: TGTGCCAGCAGTTCCCCATCCCCCCCACAAAATGAGCAGTTCTTC
j_call: TRBJ1-1; v_call: TRBV19; clone_size: NA; d_call: TRBD1; cdr3_aa: CATKTVGWDRGDTEAFF; cdr3_nt: TGTGCCACTAAGACCGTTGGCTGGGACAGGGGAGACACTGAAGCTTTCTTT
j_call: TRBJ2-5; v_call: TRBV2; clone_size: NA; d_call: TRBD2; cdr3_aa: CASSEGTSGQETQYF; cdr3_nt: TGTGCCAGCAGTGAGGGGACTAGCGGGCAAGAGACCCAGTACTTC
j_call: TRBJ1-1; v_call: TRBV11-3; clone_size: NA; d_call: NA; cdr3_aa: CASSPDNSRNTEAFF; cdr3_nt: TGTGCCAGCAGCCCGGACAACTCTAGGAACACTGAAGCTTTCTTT
j_call: TRBJ1-1; v_call: TRBV5-1; clone_size: NA; d_call: NA; cdr3_aa: CASNSRGAGEAFF; cdr3_nt: TGCGCCAGCAACTCCCGGGGAGCGGGTGAAGCTTTCTTT
j_call: TRBJ2-7; v_call: TRBV6-5; clone_size: NA; d_call: NA; cdr3_aa: CASSTNYEQYF; cdr3_nt: TGTGCCAGCAGTACCAACTACGAGCAGTACTTC
j_call: TRBJ1-4; v_call: TRBV5-1; clone_size: once; d_call: NA; cdr3_aa: CASSASAEIHNEKLFF; cdr3_nt: TGCGCCAGCAGCGCCTCCGCAGAGATTCATAATGAAAAACTGTTTTTT
j_call: TRBJ2-7; v_call: TRBV5-1; clone_size: once; d_call: NA; cdr3_aa: CASSLGQGGGYEQYF; cdr3_nt: TGCGCCAGCAGCTTGGGGCAGGGGGGAGGATACGAGCAGTACTTC
j_call: TRBJ2-1; v_call: TRBV5-1; clone_size: NA; d_call: TRBD2; cdr3_aa: CASSLGSGSSYNEQFF; cdr3_nt: TGCGCCAGCAGCTTGGGGAGCGGGAGCTCCTACAATGAGCAGTTCTTC
j_call: TRBJ1-5; v_call: TRBV4-2; clone_size: NA; d_call: NA; cdr3_aa: CASSQDGGNQPQHF; cdr3_nt: TGTGCCAGCAGCCAAGATGGGGGGAATCAGCCCCAGCATTTT
j_call: TRBJ2-7; v_call: TRBV7-9; clone_size: NA; d_call: TRBD2; cdr3_aa: CASSIAGARTYEQYF; cdr3_nt: TGTGCCAGCTCAATAGCGGGAGCTAGAACCTACGAGCAGTACTTC
j_call: TRBJ2-3; v_call: TRBV10-1; clone_size: once; d_call: NA; cdr3_aa: CASSDRGSTDTQYF; cdr3_nt: TGCGCCAGCAGTGATCGGGGCAGCACAGATACGCAGTATTTT
j_call: TRBJ1-2; v_call: TRBV11-2; clone_size: NA; d_call: NA; cdr3_aa: CASSHIPVGYTF; cdr3_nt: TGTGCCAGCAGCCATATCCCGGTTGGCTACACCTTC
j_call: TRBJ2-2; v_call: TRBV5-1; clone_size: NA; d_call: TRBD2; cdr3_aa: CASSLGSSGGPTTAGELFF; cdr3_nt: TGCGCCAGCAGCTTGGGGTCTAGCGGGGGCCCCACGACGGCCGGGGAGCTGTTTTTT